A single sample is the source of the 24 T cell receptor beta chains below, sequenced in a study of blood T cells in healthy people across ages (dated by TCRdb to between 2015 and 2017). Library preparation was by 5' RACE. TCRdb records Illumina HiSeq 2500 as the sequencer. The second PCR ran for roughly 7 to 12 cycles and used a J-beta primer mix along with a sample-barcoded 5' primer. The raw public data were reprocessed by TCRdb itself: fastp quality trimming at Q25, MiXCR clonotype calling, in-frame beta chains only. Each record represents a unique CDR3 protein, reported with the most common genes and DNA among its rows. The sample table shows 600,000 or so distinct CDR3 sequences, and around 31% are seen once. The biggest ten clones account for around 14% of the sample. Sequencing input: blood. The receptor set was obtained from a woman of 80 years or more in good health.

Many counts were recorded for this clonotype. This chain connects TRBV7-2 to TRBJ1-5; D call uncertain. Germline values: CDR1 SGHTA, CDR2 FQGNSA. The V and J ends lost 9 bases and 2 bases respectively, with 20 bases between them. The CDR3 loop spans 16 amino acids. In nucleotides, the CDR3 is TGTGCCAGTATACCCACCGAGGTTGGGGGCAATCAGCCCCAGCATTTT. Translated, it gives CASIPTEVGGNQPQHF.

The V call is TRBV18, the J call TRBJ2-4, with D maybe TRBD2 (6 bases). The DNA end lines up better with TRBJ2-7; the J call may be wrong. CDR3 length: 13 residues. Per the germline V gene, CDR1 is KGHSH and CDR2 is LQKENI. The CDR3 DNA follows: TGTGCCAGCTCCGGACGGTCGGGGGACGAGCAGTACTTC. Protein sequence: CASSGRSGDEQYF.

The genes are TRBV5-5 and TRBJ1-1; a possible D gene is TRBD1 (5 bases). The CDR3 loop spans 17 amino acids. Germline V gene lookup returns CDR1 SGHKS and CDR2 YYEKEE (reference sequence). The ends were cut back, 0 bases at V and 2 bases at J, with 17 bases in the middle. The CDR3: CASSLASLRTFNTEAFF. The CDR3 DNA sequence: TGTGCCAGCAGCTTGGCCTCATTGCGGACATTTAACACTGAAGCTTTCTTT. The full variable domain, in which reference TRBV5-5 and TRBJ1-1 provide the parts outside the CDR3, is DAGVTQSPTHLIKTRGQQVTLRCSPISGHKSVSWYQQVLGQGPQFIFQYYEKEERGRGNFPDRFSARQFPNYSSELNVNALLLGDSALYLCASSLASLRTFNTEAFFGQGTRLTVV.

V usage is TRBV20-1 and J usage is TRBJ2-6; D is unresolved. V lost 6 bases to trimming and J lost 0 bases, with 9 bases between them. From germline, CDR1 is DFQATT and CDR2 SNEGSKA (reference sequence). This CDR3 contains 14 residues. The CDR3 here is CSASTDSGANVLTF. CDR3 in DNA: TGCAGTGCCTCGACGGACTCTGGGGCCAACGTCCTGACTTTC.

In the case of this clonotype: This may come from a read error, since a much larger clone is one base off. The chain links TRBV20-1 to TRBJ2-5; D is unclear. The germline gives CDR1 DFQATT, CDR2 SNEGSKA (reference sequence). There are 12 residues in the CDR3. CDR3 loop: CRARDSMKAQYF. The CDR3 nucleotides are TGCAGGGCTAGAGATTCTATGAAGGCCCAGTACTTC.

The table lists this clonotype with many counts. The V gene is TRBV7-2, the J gene TRBJ2-7, with D hard to call. Trimming took 3 bases from V and 0 from J, leaving 12 bases between them. Germline lookup yields CDR1 SGHTA and CDR2 FQGNSA. The length of the CDR3 is 15 residues. This chain's CDR3 is CASSFLVDPSYEQYF. CDR3 nucleotide sequence: TGTGCCAGCAGCTTTCTCGTGGACCCCTCCTACGAGCAGTACTTC.

The rearrangement links TRBV7-2 to TRBJ2-1; D call uncertain. This CDR3 contains 13 residues. CDR1 and CDR2 (germline): SGHTA, FQGNSA. V was cut by 1 base and J by 13 bases, with 14 bases left in between. This CDR3 reads CASSLDRAARQFF. The CDR3 DNA is TGTGCCAGCAGCTTAGATAGGGCAGCTCGACAGTTCTTC.

This clonotype has ten or more counts. This chain links TRBV3-1 with TRBJ1-6; D is unresolved. This CDR3 comprises 14 residues. The germline V gene encodes CDR1 LGHDT and CDR2 YNNKEL (reference sequence). The germline V and J ends were trimmed by 4 bases and 9 bases, with 13 bases remaining between them. The CDR3 region is CASSPKSSGSPLHF. The CDR3 DNA reads as TGTGCCAGCAGCCCTAAATCGTCCGGTTCACCCCTCCACTTT.

Concerning this clonotype itself: This may come from a read error, since a much larger clone is one base off. The chain carries TRBV4-1 and TRBJ2-1; D gene ambiguous. Trimming took off 1 base at V and 6 bases at J, with 19 bases between the two ends. The CDR3 has 17 amino acids. From germline, CDR1 is MGHRA and CDR2 YSYEKL. CDR3 sequence (DNA): TGCGCCAGCAGCCAAGTTTTGGGATTAACAGCGTGCAATGAGCAGTTCTTC. Its translation is CASSQVLGLTACNEQFF.

About this clonotype: A much larger clonotype is one base distant, so this may be a read error. The chain combines TRBV5-1 with TRBJ1-4, with a tentative D call TRBD1 (6 bases). The germline V gene has CDR1 SGHRS and CDR2 YFSETQ. This CDR3 spans 15 amino acids. The CDR3, as DNA: TGCGCCAGCAGCTCGGACAGTTCAACTAATGAAAAACGGTTTTTT. Its protein is CASSSDSSTNEKRFF. Looking up the rest from reference TRBV5-1 and TRBJ1-4 gives the full variable domain: KAGVTQTPRYLIKTRGQQVTLSCSPISGHRSVSWYQQTPGQGLQFLFEYFSETQRNKGNFPGRFSGRQFSNSRSEMNVSTLELGDSALYLCASSSDSSTNEKRFFGSGTQLSVL.

The rearrangement links TRBV7-9 to TRBJ1-2, with a tentative D call TRBD1 (6 bases). V dropped 5 bases and J dropped 5 bases, with 12 bases sitting between them. There are 13 residues in the CDR3. The germline V gene has CDR1 SEHNR and CDR2 FQNEAQ (reference sequence). In nucleotides, the CDR3 is TGTGCCAGCAGCCTGAAACAGGGTTATGGCTACACCTTC. Translation: CASSLKQGYGYTF.

This clonotype was counted many times. In nucleotides, the CDR3 is TGTGCCAGCAGCCCGCCGGGGCCTGAGCAGTTCTTC. This codes for CASSPPGPEQFF. The rearrangement uses TRBV7-2 and TRBJ2-1; D may match TRBD1 or TRBD2 (5 bases each). The germline V and J ends were trimmed by 5 bases and 9 bases, with 11 bases remaining between them. The length of the CDR3 is 12 residues. Germline values: CDR1 SGHTA, CDR2 FQGNSA.

V and J are TRBV20-1 and TRBJ2-3; D ambiguous. In germline, CDR1 is DFQATT, CDR2 SNEGSKA (reference sequence). The CDR3 extends over 13 amino acids. V lost 1 base, J lost 0 bases, and 5 bases lay in between. In DNA form, the CDR3 reads TGCAGTGCTAGAGTTACTAGCACAGATACGCAGTATTTT. Translated, it gives CSARVTSTDTQYF.

This clonotype was counted a few times. The genes are TRBV6-2 or TRBV6-3 and TRBJ1-1, with TRBD1 identical over 10 bases. The CDR3 loop spans 15 amino acids. Germline V lookup: CDR1 MNHEY, CDR2 SVGEGT. Trimming at V came to 0 bases and at J to 3 bases, leaving 1 base not matched to a gene. The CDR3 is CASSYSGQGDTEAFF. The CDR3, as DNA: TGTGCCAGCAGTTACTCAGGACAGGGGGACACTGAAGCTTTCTTT.

With respect to this clonotype: A much larger clone lies a single base off, so this may be a read error. The chain uses TRBV20-1 and TRBJ1-4; 7 positions match TRBD1. Germline CDR1 is DFQATT and CDR2 is SNEGSKA (reference sequence). This CDR3 comprises 12 residues. V trimming: 1 base; J trimming: 16 bases; junction bases outside the gene matches: 9. Here the CDR3 DNA reads TGCAGTGCTAGAGTCAAACAGGGGAGACCGTTTTTT. Its translation: CSARVKQGRPFF.

This sequence joins TRBV5-1 and TRBJ2-7, with a weak D call TRBD2 (5 bases). The V end lost 5 bases, the J end lost 7 bases, and 16 bases lay between the germline ends. The CDR3 is 13 amino acids. From germline, CDR1 is SGHRS and CDR2 YFSETQ. The CDR3 bases are TGCGCCAGCAGGGGAGAGGGCCCCTTGGAGCAGTACTTC. It encodes CASRGEGPLEQYF.

Note on this clonotype: A much larger clone is a single base away; this may be a read error. The V call is TRBV10-3, the J call TRBJ2-7; D gene unclear. Germline values: CDR1 ENHRY, CDR2 SYGVKD. Between the trimmed V and J ends, which lost 3 bases and 5 bases, there was a span of 5 bases. The CDR3 is 11 amino acids. DNA for the CDR3: TGTGCCATCAGTGAAACCCACGAGCAGTACTTC. This translates into CAISETHEQYF.

Concerning this clonotype: Mismatch with germline at one junction end may stem from a read error. The chain couples TRBV12-3 or TRBV12-4 to TRBJ2-6; TRBD1 agrees at 8 bases. The CDR3 length is 15 residues. The CDR3 region has the DNA TGTGCCAGCAGTTACAGGGGGTCTGGGGCCAACGTCCGGACTTTC. Translating it yields CASSYRGSGANVRTF.

This clonotype was counted between two and nine times. The chain links TRBV7-2 to TRBJ1-1; D call uncertain. Germline CDR1 is SGHTA and CDR2 is FQGNSA. Trimming took off 6 bases at V and 7 bases at J, with 6 bases between the two ends. CDR3 length equals 10 residues. CDR3 residues: CASSNYEAFF. The CDR3 DNA follows: TGTGCCAGCAGTAACTATGAAGCTTTCTTT.

This clonotype was observed at least ten times. This chain connects TRBV4-1 to TRBJ1-5; D remains unclear. Germline lookup yields CDR1 MGHRA and CDR2 YSYEKL. Trimming stripped 2 bases from V and 3 bases from J, with 11 bases between. The length of the CDR3 is 15 residues. The CDR3 DNA reads as TGCGCCAGCAGCCAACTATACAGAGTCAATCAGCCCCAGCATTTT. Encoded protein: CASSQLYRVNQPQHF.

Details on this clonotype: This may arise from a read error, as a much more abundant clone is one base away. The chain recombines TRBV6-1 with TRBJ2-5; TRBD1 agrees at 7 bases. CDR3 length equals 15 residues. Looked up from germline, CDR1 is MNHNS and CDR2 is SASEGT. V was pared by 6 bases and J by 11 bases, with 18 bases of the junction left unmatched. The CDR3 region is CASRNRRDSPLEQYF. CDR3 nucleotide sequence: TGTGCCAGCAGAAACCGACGGGACAGCCCCCTGGAGCAGTACTTC.

This clonotype was detected many times. This sequence joins TRBV30 and TRBJ2-7; D is possibly TRBD1 or TRBD2 (5 bases each). Germline V gene sequence: CDR1 GTSNPN, CDR2 SVGIG (reference sequence). V lost 4 bases to trimming and J lost 2 bases, with 15 bases between them. The CDR3 consists of 14 residues. In nucleotides, the CDR3 is TGTGCCTGGACCCGGGGCATGGGAGCCTACGAGCAGTACTTC. As protein: CAWTRGMGAYEQYF.

This rearrangement joins TRBV7-3 to TRBJ2-1; 11 positions agree with TRBD2. Germline-derived CDR1 and CDR2 are SGHTA and FQGTGA. Losses at the gene ends were 2 bases for V and 1 base for J; bases not matched to a gene: 7. CDR3 length equals 18 residues. DNA of the CDR3: TGTGCCAGCAGCTTATCGCGTAGCGGGGGGGCTTCCTACAATGAGCAGTTCTTC. Its translation: CASSLSRSGGASYNEQFF.

On this clonotype itself: A single base separates this from a much larger clone, so it may be a read error. The rearrangement uses TRBV20-1 and TRBJ2-5, with 11 positions matching TRBD1. The end of the DNA is better explained by TRBJ2-7, so the J call may be wrong. The CDR3 extends over 16 amino acids. Germline values: CDR1 DFQATT, CDR2 SNEGSKA (reference sequence). The DNA of the CDR3 is TGCAGTGCTAGGGGGACAGGGGGACTCGGTAGGGGCGAGCAGTACTTC. Translation gives CSARGTGGLGRGEQYF.